This T cell receptor beta chain was captured in a study of T cell repertoires in cytomegalovirus infection. Background on the study: CMV epitopes that were recently identified and HLA-C-restricted were used alongside well-studied HLA-B-restricted ones. It can be stated that public TCR beta signatures indicated CMV infection as well as a matching HLA type. Study-level results: The ex vivo response was dominated by HLA-C-restricted CMV-specific TCR beta clonotypes.

This clonotype was detected ten times or more. Its specificity is unknown. The CDR3 length is 16 residues. The J segment lost 3 bases and the V segment lost 4 bases, leaving 5 bases of the junction unmatched. Germline assignment: CDR1 SGHTA and CDR2 FQGNSA. Each CDR3 protein is one row after TCRdb ran MiXCR on the reads. The sample gives nearly 700,000 distinct CDR3 sequences, roughly 33% of which show up once; 15% to 20% is in the top ten. This specimen was cultured PBMCs, taken from culture after CMV antigen stimulation. This TCR was recovered from a human donor in good health (CMV status not recorded). Some clones in this sample may be carry-over from other donors' samples. The rearrangement links TRBV7-2 to TRBJ2-5; the match to TRBD2 covers 13 bases. The CDR3 nucleotides are TGTGCCAGCAGCTCGCCAGGACTAGCGGGGGAAGAGACCCAGTACTTC. Translating gives CASSSPGLAGEETQYF.